These 14 T cell receptor beta chains originate from one sample sequenced in a study of spatial heterogeneity in lung cancer. No cognate antigen is known for these TCRs. Stated time point: sample taken at primary tumor resection. TCRdb reanalysed the 5' RACE reads using MiXCR and keeps one entry per CDR3 protein. The sample contains about 20,000 distinct CDR3 sequences, roughly 6% of which appear only once. Findings of the study overall: Mutation tallies in tumors tracked expanded intratumoral alpha and beta TCR counts.

The sample here was lung tumor tissue, taken at surgery. The receptors shown here come from a female donor with early-stage non-small cell lung cancer.

This clonotype was seen at least ten times. This rearrangement joins TRBV10-2 to TRBJ2-1; D is possibly TRBD2 (6 bases). Germline V gives CDR1 WSHSY, CDR2 SAAADI. With 8 bases removed from V and 8 bases from J, the gap between germline ends came to 16 bases. The length of the CDR3 is 13 residues. The CDR3 bases are TGCGCCAGCGGAGGCGGACTAATGGATGAGCAGTTCTTC. Translated: CASGGGLMDEQFF.

This clonotype was counted many times. CDR3 protein: CASSGSGGTEAFF. The CDR3 DNA reads as TGCGCCAGCAGTGGGTCGGGGGGCACTGAAGCTTTCTTT. The V and J genes are TRBV10-2 and TRBJ1-1; possible D gene TRBD1, 5 bases. Trimming cost V 4 bases and J 4 bases, with 10 bases left between them. This CDR3 is built from 13 residues. CDR1 is WSHSY, CDR2 SAAADI, per germline.

This clonotype has ten or more counts. The chain recombines TRBV6-6 with TRBJ2-5; perhaps TRBD2 as D (6 bases). This CDR3 has 12 amino acids. The germline V and J ends were trimmed by 5 bases and 7 bases, with 11 bases remaining between them. CDR1 MNHNY and CDR2 SVGAGI come from the germline V gene (reference sequence). The CDR3 here is CASSPGDRTQYF. The CDR3 DNA reads as TGTGCCAGCAGTCCGGGGGACCGGACCCAGTACTTC.

The chain carries TRBV5-1 and TRBJ2-7, with TRBD1 identical over 9 bases. This CDR3 comprises 14 residues. The J segment lost 6 bases and the V segment lost 4 bases, leaving 8 bases of the junction unmatched. Germline values: CDR1 SGHRS, CDR2 YFSETQ. This CDR3 is CASSRTGQGSEQYF. Written as DNA, the CDR3 is TGCGCCAGCAGCCGGACGGGACAGGGCAGCGAGCAGTACTTC. The whole variable domain, remainder taken from reference TRBV5-1 and TRBJ2-7, is KAGVTQTPRYLIKTRGQQVTLSCSPISGHRSVSWYQQTPGQGLQFLFEYFSETQRNKGNFPGRFSGRQFSNSRSEMNVSTLELGDSALYLCASSRTGQGSEQYFGPGTRLTVT.

This clonotype was seen repeatedly, ten times or more. This chain joins TRBV4-1 and TRBJ2-1, with 10 positions matching TRBD2. The germline V gene has CDR1 MGHRA and CDR2 YSYEKL. This CDR3 region has 16 residues. Trimming removed 6 bases from V and 1 base from J; junction bases left unmatched: 6. CDR3 sequence: CASRKSSGSSYNEQFF. The CDR3, as DNA: TGCGCCAGCAGGAAATCTAGCGGGAGTTCCTACAATGAGCAGTTCTTC.

At least ten counts were recorded for this clonotype. The chain recombines TRBV3-1 with TRBJ1-6, with D unclear. The V gene's germline CDR1 is LGHDT and CDR2 YNNKEL (reference sequence). Deletions cut 0 bases from V and 7 bases from J, with 7 bases between. This CDR3 contains 14 residues. Here the CDR3 reads CASSQDWANSPLHF. The CDR3 bases are TGTGCCAGCAGCCAAGATTGGGCAAATTCACCCCTCCACTTT.

The sample holds a few counts of this clonotype. The V gene is TRBV12-3 or TRBV12-4, the J gene TRBJ2-1, with 11 positions matching TRBD2. Germline trimming cut 5 bases from V and 5 bases from J; bases unmatched to any gene: 5. CDR3 length: 15 amino acids. CDR3 amino acids: CASSLGLAGNNEQFF. Here the CDR3 DNA reads TGTGCCAGCAGTCTCGGACTAGCGGGTAACAATGAGCAGTTCTTC.

V and J are TRBV5-1 and TRBJ1-1, with D maybe TRBD1 (5 bases). Germline CDR1 SGHRS, CDR2 YFSETQ. The CDR3 runs to 15 residues. The V end was cut by 0 bases, the J end by 4 bases, with 13 bases between. This CDR3 is CASSLGPRTFTEAFF. In DNA, the CDR3 is TGCGCCAGCAGCTTGGGGCCTCGGACATTCACTGAAGCTTTCTTT.

This clonotype rates as medium-sized. The rearrangement uses TRBV6-1 and TRBJ2-3, with D unclear. V was cut by 7 bases and J by 3 bases, with 14 bases left in between. CDR1 and CDR2 (germline): MNHNS, SASEGT. CDR3 length: 14 residues. In DNA form, the CDR3 reads TGTGCCAGCACCCGGAGTAGGAATACAGATACGCAGTATTTT. This sequence encodes CASTRSRNTDTQYF.

This rearrangement joins TRBV15 to TRBJ2-5, with a weak D call TRBD1 (6 bases). Deletions cut 4 bases from V and 1 base from J, with 16 bases between. CDR3 length: 16 amino acids. Germline CDR1 is LNHNV and CDR2 is YYDKDF (reference sequence). CDR3 region: CATSTAATGRQETQYF. The CDR3 DNA reads as TGTGCCACCAGCACCGCCGCAACAGGGCGCCAAGAGACCCAGTACTTC.

This clonotype was seen repeatedly, ten times or more. The CDR3 is CASTRLSGGDGEQYF. Written as DNA, the CDR3 is TGTGCCAGCACCCGACTCAGCGGGGGCGATGGGGAGCAGTACTTC. The chain combines TRBV7-9 with TRBJ2-7; 8 positions match TRBD2. Germline CDR1 and CDR2: SEHNR and FQNEAQ (reference sequence). CDR3 size: 15 residues. The J segment lost 7 bases and the V segment lost 7 bases, leaving 15 bases of the junction unmatched.

The rearrangement joins TRBV7-9 to TRBJ2-5, with 8 bases lining up with TRBD2. Trimming cost V 6 bases and J 0 bases; bases outside gene matches: 12. The CDR3 loop spans 17 amino acids. Germline CDR1 reads SEHNR; CDR2 reads FQNEAQ (reference sequence). CDR3 protein: CASSRRASGLYQETQYF. Written as DNA, the CDR3 is TGTGCCAGCAGTCGGCGGGCTAGCGGGCTATACCAAGAGACCCAGTACTTC.

By sample share, this clonotype is medium-sized. V gene TRBV5-4 combines with J gene TRBJ2-1; no definite D call. The V gene lost 4 bases and the J gene lost 2 bases, with 13 bases spanning the gap. CDR3 length: 15 residues. The germline gives CDR1 SGHNT, CDR2 YYREEE (reference sequence). DNA for the CDR3: TGTGCCAGCAGCCGTGCCGGACCCCCCTACAATGAGCAGTTCTTC. It yields the protein CASSRAGPPYNEQFF. Complete variable domain (other parts from reference TRBV5-4 and TRBJ2-1): ETGVTQSPTHLIKTRGQQVTLRCSSQSGHNTVSWYQQALGQGPQFIFQYYREEENGRGNFPPRFSGLQFPNYSSELNVNALELDDSALYLCASSRAGPPYNEQFFGPGTRLTVL.

By share of the sample, this clonotype is medium-sized (0.01 to 0.1%). J is TRBJ1-6 and V is TRBV9, with 7 bases identical to TRBD1. This CDR3 has 19 residues. Germline CDR1 reads SGDLS; CDR2 reads YYNGEE. The J segment lost 3 bases and the V segment lost 0 bases, leaving 12 bases of the junction unmatched. In DNA form, the CDR3 reads TGTGCCAGCAGCGTAGTCCCCCGATTGGGACAGTGCTATAATTCACCCCTCCACTTT. It encodes CASSVVPRLGQCYNSPLHF.